This passage covers 9 T cell receptor beta chains from one sample sequenced in a study of OX40 agonist ivuxolimab in advanced cancers. Sequenced by immunoSEQ multiplex PCR; TCRdb stores in-frame clones only, minus some. Altogether about 44,000 clones are present, around 80% being singletons, with the ten largest covering roughly 6.8%. Here the sequenced sample was CD4+ or CD8+ T cells sorted from blood, taken in a trial of the OX40 agonist ivuxolimab. These receptors originate from an adult with an advanced solid tumor such as melanoma, head and neck, liver or kidney cancer.

V gene TRBV13 combines with J gene TRBJ2-2; TRBD2 agrees at 12 bases. Germline V lookup: CDR1 PRHDT, CDR2 FYEKMQ (reference sequence). Trimming cost V 7 bases and J 10 bases; bases outside gene matches: 16. This CDR3 region has 17 residues. The chain's CDR3 is CASTLNPTSGRIEELFF. The CDR3 bases are TGTGCCAGCACCTTGAACCCGACTAGCGGGAGAATAGAGGAGCTGTTTTTT.

This chain links TRBV7-6 with TRBJ1-6; 10 bases are a match to TRBD1. V lost 5 bases and J lost 9; bases outside the gene matches: 7. The CDR3 consists of 15 residues. Germline V gene lookup returns CDR1 SGHVS and CDR2 FNYEAQ. In nucleotides, the CDR3 is TGTGCCAGCAGCAGGACCGGGACAGGGGTTTCACCCCTCCACTTT. Its protein product is CASSRTGTGVSPLHF.

The chain has TRBV7-6 and TRBJ1-3; D remains unclear. V was trimmed by 0 bases and J by 2 bases, leaving 8 bases between them. Per germline, CDR1 SGHVS and CDR2 FNYEAQ. This CDR3 has 15 residues. The CDR3 sequence is CASSLAFNTGNTIYF. The CDR3 bases are TGTGCCAGCAGCTTAGCGTTCAACACTGGAAACACCATATATTTT. Using reference TRBV7-6 and TRBJ1-3 for the parts outside the CDR3, the full variable domain is GAGVSQSPRYKVTKRGQDVALRCDPISGHVSLYWYRQALGQGPEFLTYFNYEAQQDKSGLPNDRFSAERPEGSISTLTIQRTEQRDSAMYRCASSLAFNTGNTIYFGEGSWLTVV.

This clone was detected once. The rearrangement uses TRBV5-1 and TRBJ2-1; the match to TRBD2 covers 8 bases. This CDR3 is built from 16 residues. In germline, CDR1 is SGHRS, CDR2 YFSETQ. Trimming removed 1 base from V and 3 bases from J; junction bases left unmatched: 6. As DNA, the CDR3 is TGCGCCAGCAGCTTGTCACTAGCGGAGTACTACAATGAGCAGTTCTTC. Protein product: CASSLSLAEYYNEQFF.

The chain recombines TRBV2 with TRBJ2-1, with 9 nucleotides matching TRBD2. V lost 1 base and J lost 7; bases outside the gene matches: 5. The CDR3 sequence is 15 residues long. The V gene's germline CDR1 is SNHLY and CDR2 FYNNEI. The CDR3 loop reads CASSEVAGADNEQFF. CDR3 DNA: TGTGCCAGCAGTGAAGTAGCGGGAGCGGATAATGAGCAGTTCTTC.

The V and J genes are TRBV6-1 and TRBJ1-6; D remains unclear. CDR3 length: 15 residues. Germline V gene data show CDR1 as MNHNS and CDR2 as SASEGT. The V and J ends lost 4 bases and 5 bases respectively, with 12 bases between them. CDR3 region: CASSGQVPNNSPLHF. CDR3 bases: TGTGCCAGCAGTGGTCAGGTACCAAATAATTCACCCCTCCACTTT.

This chain joins TRBV18 and TRBJ2-6; 8 positions agree with TRBD1. Trimming removed 2 bases from V and 0 bases from J; junction bases left unmatched: 3. CDR1 and CDR2 (germline): KGHSH, LQKENI. This CDR3 region has 17 residues. CDR3 sequence reads: CASSPRTGNSGANVLTF. CDR3 sequence (DNA): TGTGCCAGCTCACCAAGGACAGGGAACTCTGGGGCCAACGTCCTGACTTTC.

CDR3 sequence: CASSWEMTSGRYEQYF. As DNA, the CDR3 is TGTGCCAGCAGCTGGGAGATGACTAGCGGGAGGTACGAGCAGTACTTC. The chain recombines TRBV5-4 with TRBJ2-7, with TRBD2 identical over 13 bases. V dropped 3 bases and J dropped 4; count of bases not matched to a gene: 7. There are 16 residues in the CDR3. The germline CDR1 and CDR2 sequences are SGHNT and YYREEE (reference sequence).

V and J are TRBV19 and TRBJ1-2; TRBD1 might be the D (6 bases). V lost 3 bases to trimming and J lost 5 bases, with 13 bases between them. From germline, CDR1 is LNHDA and CDR2 SQIVND (reference sequence). The CDR3 covers 14 residues. The CDR3 loop is CASSIFGTRYGYTF. CDR3 DNA sequence: TGTGCCAGTAGTATCTTCGGGACAAGGTATGGCTACACCTTC. Full variable domain (outside the CDR3, taken from reference TRBV19 and TRBJ1-2): DGGITQSPKYLFRKEGQNVTLSCEQNLNHDAMYWYRQDPGQGLRLIYYSQIVNDFQKGDIAEGYSVSREKKESFPLTVTSAQKNPTAFYLCASSIFGTRYGYTFGSGTRLTVV.